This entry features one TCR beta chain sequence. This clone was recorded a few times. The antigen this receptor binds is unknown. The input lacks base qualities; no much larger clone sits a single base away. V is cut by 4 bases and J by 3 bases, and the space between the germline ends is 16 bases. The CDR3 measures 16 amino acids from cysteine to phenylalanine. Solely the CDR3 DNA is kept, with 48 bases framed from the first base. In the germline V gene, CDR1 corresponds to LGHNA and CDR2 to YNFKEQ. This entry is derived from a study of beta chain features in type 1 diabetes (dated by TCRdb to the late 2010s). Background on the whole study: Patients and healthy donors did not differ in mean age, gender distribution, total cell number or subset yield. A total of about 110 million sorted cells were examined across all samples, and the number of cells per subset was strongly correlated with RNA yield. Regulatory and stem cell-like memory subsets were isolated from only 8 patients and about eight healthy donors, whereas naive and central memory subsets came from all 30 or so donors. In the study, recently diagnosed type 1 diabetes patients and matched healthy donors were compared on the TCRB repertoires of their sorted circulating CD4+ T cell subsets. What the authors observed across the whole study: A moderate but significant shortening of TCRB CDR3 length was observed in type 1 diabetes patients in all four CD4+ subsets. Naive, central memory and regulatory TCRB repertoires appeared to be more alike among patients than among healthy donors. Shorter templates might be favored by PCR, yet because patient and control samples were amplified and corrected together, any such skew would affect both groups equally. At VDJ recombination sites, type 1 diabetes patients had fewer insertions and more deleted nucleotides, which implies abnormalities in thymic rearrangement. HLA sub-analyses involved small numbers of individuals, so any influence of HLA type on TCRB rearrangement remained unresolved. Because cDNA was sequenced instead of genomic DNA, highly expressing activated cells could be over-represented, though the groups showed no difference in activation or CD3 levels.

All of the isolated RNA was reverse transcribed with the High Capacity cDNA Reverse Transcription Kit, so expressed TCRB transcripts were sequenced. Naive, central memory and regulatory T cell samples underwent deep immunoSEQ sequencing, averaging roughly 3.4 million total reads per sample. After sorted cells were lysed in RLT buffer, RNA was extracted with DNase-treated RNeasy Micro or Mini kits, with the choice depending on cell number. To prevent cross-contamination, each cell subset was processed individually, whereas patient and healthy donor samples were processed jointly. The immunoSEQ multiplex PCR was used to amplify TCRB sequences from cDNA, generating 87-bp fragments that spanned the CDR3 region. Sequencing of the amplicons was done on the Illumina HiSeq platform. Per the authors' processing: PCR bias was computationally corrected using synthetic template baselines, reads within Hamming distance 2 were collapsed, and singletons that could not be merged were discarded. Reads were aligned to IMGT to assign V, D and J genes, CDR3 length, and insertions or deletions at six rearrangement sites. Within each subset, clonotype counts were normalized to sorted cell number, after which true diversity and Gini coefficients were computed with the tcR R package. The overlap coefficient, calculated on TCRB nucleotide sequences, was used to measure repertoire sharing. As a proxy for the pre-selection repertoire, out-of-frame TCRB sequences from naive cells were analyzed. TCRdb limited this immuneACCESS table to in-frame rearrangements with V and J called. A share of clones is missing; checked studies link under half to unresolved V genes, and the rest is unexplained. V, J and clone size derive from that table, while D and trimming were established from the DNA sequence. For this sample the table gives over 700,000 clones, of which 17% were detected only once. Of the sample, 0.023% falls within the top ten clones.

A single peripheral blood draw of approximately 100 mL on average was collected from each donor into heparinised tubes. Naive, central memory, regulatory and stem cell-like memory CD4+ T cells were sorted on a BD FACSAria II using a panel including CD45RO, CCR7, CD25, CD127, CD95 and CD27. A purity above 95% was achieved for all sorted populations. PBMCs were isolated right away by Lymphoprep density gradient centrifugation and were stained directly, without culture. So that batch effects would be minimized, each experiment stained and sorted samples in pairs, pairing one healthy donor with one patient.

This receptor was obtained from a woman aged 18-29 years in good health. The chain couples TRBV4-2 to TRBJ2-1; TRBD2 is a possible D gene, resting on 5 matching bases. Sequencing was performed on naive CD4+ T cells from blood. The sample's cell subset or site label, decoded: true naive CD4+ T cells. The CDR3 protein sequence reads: CASSRSLAEIYNEQFF. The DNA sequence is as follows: TGTGCCAGCAGCCGCTCCCTAGCTGAAATCTACAATGAGCAGTTCTTC.